The 9 T cell receptor beta chains presented below share a single source sample, sequenced in a study of cytomegalovirus exposure and HLA in healthy donors. 13 Jbeta primers and 60 Vbeta primers were used for the PCR. Libraries were prepared by immunoSEQ multiplex PCR; TCRdb keeps only in-frame clonotypes and omits some of them. The profile shows approximately 140,000 clones, under 75% of them singletons. Sequenced material: PBMCs. These receptors all stem from a woman aged 55 to 70 in good health and CMV-seropositive.

The rearrangement joins TRBV6-1 to TRBJ2-2; the D gene is possibly TRBD2 (5 bases). The CDR3 is made up of 14 amino acids. Germline CDR1 MNHNS, CDR2 SASEGT. The ends were cut back, 11 bases at V and 2 bases at J, with 15 bases in the middle. As DNA, the CDR3 is TGTGCCTCTCAGCCGGGGTTTAACACCGGGGAGCTGTTTTTT. It yields the protein CASQPGFNTGELFF.

The chain has TRBV29-1 and TRBJ2-2; the match to TRBD1 covers 8 bases. This CDR3 comprises 14 residues. V shed 7 bases and J 2 bases; nucleotides not matched to a gene: 6. Germline V gene lookup returns CDR1 SQVTM and CDR2 ANQGSEA. CDR3 residues: CSAADRANTGELFF. CDR3 DNA sequence: TGCAGCGCCGCGGACAGGGCCAACACCGGGGAGCTGTTTTTT.

This chain links TRBV28 with TRBJ2-5; TRBD2 aligns across 8 bases. The trim removed 3 bases at V and 7 bases at J, leaving 7 bases unmatched. The CDR3 is 14 amino acids. CDR1 MDHEN and CDR2 SYDVKM come from the germline V gene. The CDR3 protein is CASSLQVGGGTQYF. For the CDR3, the DNA is TGTGCCAGCAGTTTGCAAGTCGGGGGGGGGACCCAGTACTTC.

This clone has a handful of counts. The chain links TRBV7-8 to TRBJ2-3; D possibly corresponds to TRBD1 (6 bases). V lost 6 bases and J lost 0, with 13 bases in between. The germline CDR1 and CDR2 sequences are SGHVS and FQNEAQ. CDR3 length: 15 residues. The CDR3 bases are TGTGCCAGCAGTTCGACCGGGACAAGCACAGATACGCAGTATTTT. Its translation is CASSSTGTSTDTQYF.

There are a few counts of this clone. The CDR3 protein is CASAGSGANVLTF. The CDR3 DNA reads TGCGCCAGCGCAGGGTCTGGGGCCAACGTCCTGACTTTC. This rearrangement joins TRBV5-1 to TRBJ2-6, with D possibly being TRBD1 (5 bases). This CDR3 is 13 amino acids long. Germline loops: CDR1 SGHRS, CDR2 YFSETQ. The V end was cut by 7 bases, the J end by 1 base, with 6 bases between. Supplemented by reference TRBV5-1 and TRBJ2-6, the full variable domain reads KAGVTQTPRYLIKTRGQQVTLSCSPISGHRSVSWYQQTPGQGLQFLFEYFSETQRNKGNFPGRFSGRQFSNSRSEMNVSTLELGDSALYLCASAGSGANVLTFGAGSRLTVL.

CDR3 nucleotides: TGTGCCAGTAGTATTGGACTAGCGGGAGGGCCCACAGATACGCAGTATTTT. Its translation is CASSIGLAGGPTDTQYF. The gene calls are TRBV19 and TRBJ2-3; 15 nucleotides align to TRBD2. V lost 3 bases to trimming and J lost 2 bases; unmatched junction nucleotides: 3. The length of the CDR3 is 17 residues. Germline V gives CDR1 LNHDA, CDR2 SQIVND (reference sequence). Filled out from reference TRBV19 and TRBJ2-3, the complete variable domain reads DGGITQSPKYLFRKEGQNVTLSCEQNLNHDAMYWYRQDPGQGLRLIYYSQIVNDFQKGDIAEGYSVSREKKESFPLTVTSAQKNPTAFYLCASSIGLAGGPTDTQYFGPGTRLTVL.

This chain joins TRBV29-1 and TRBJ1-1, with 7 bases fitting TRBD1. Losses at the gene ends were 7 bases for V and 5 bases for J; bases not matched to a gene: 7. CDR1 and CDR2 (germline): SQVTM, ANQGSEA. This CDR3 is built from 12 residues. CDR3 sequence (DNA): TGCAGCGCTTACAGGGGTGGTACTGAAGCTTTCTTT. Amino acids: CSAYRGGTEAFF.

Concerning this clone: The same CDR3 arises from other DNA sequences in this sample as well. The chain has TRBV7-9 and TRBJ1-1; D is undetermined. From germline, CDR1 is SEHNR and CDR2 FQNEAQ (reference sequence). Trimming took 1 base from V and 10 from J, leaving 16 bases between them. This CDR3 has 14 residues. The CDR3 nucleotides are TGTGCCAGCAGCTTAGACTTGGAGAAAGGAGGAGCTTTCTTT. It yields the protein CASSLDLEKGGAFF.

This clone was observed once. CDR3 region: CASSSWTRKDKNIQYF. For the CDR3, the DNA is TGTGCCAGCAGCTCCTGGACTAGAAAAGACAAAAACATTCAGTACTTC. The chain carries TRBV7-2 and TRBJ2-4, with TRBD2 matching 7 bases. The germline gives CDR1 SGHTA, CDR2 FQGNSA. The length of the CDR3 is 16 residues. V lost 4 bases and J lost 3; bases outside the gene matches: 9.